This TCR beta chain comes out of a study of radiation and T cells in renal cell carcinoma. This CDR3 region has 16 residues. Losses at the gene ends were 3 bases for V and 4 bases for J; bases not matched to a gene: 2. CDR1 is SGHVS, CDR2 FQNEAQ, per germline. Some clones are missing from TCRdb's copy, which holds only in-frame ones; the method was immunoSEQ multiplex PCR. Of 60,000 to 65,000 clones in the sample, roughly four fifths are singletons; the top ten hold roughly 7%. Time point reported: blood 2 weeks post-SBRT. Treatment defined: 15 Gy SBRT to primary tumor, nephrectomy 4 weeks later. The genes are TRBV7-8 and TRBJ2-1; 14 bases map to TRBD2. Sequences were derived from blood, sampled from a patient whose treatment included radiotherapy and nephrectomy. This TCR came from a man aged 55-75 years with renal cell carcinoma. The CDR3 bases are TGTGCCAGCAGCTTGACTAGCGGGGGGGCTTACAATGAGCAGTTCTTC. Encoded protein: CASSLTSGGAYNEQFF.